These 30 T cell receptor beta chains share one sample of origin, sequenced in a study of graft-versus-host responses after intestinal transplantation. This table comes from immunoSEQ multiplex PCR, and its TCRdb copy is limited to in-frame clones, with some not included. The sample has fewer than 20,000 clones; 38% are singletons. Sequenced here: alloreactive CD4+ T cells from a mixed lymphocyte reaction culture, sampled before intestinal transplant. Noted subset: CFSE-low proliferating T cells sorted from roughly 6-day pre-transplant mixed lymphocyte reaction (GvH or HvG direction). These receptors were obtained from a human patient who received an intestinal transplant.

This clone was seen a few times. The chain uses TRBV30 and TRBJ1-4; D is unresolved. The CDR3 has 13 amino acids. Per germline, CDR1 GTSNPN and CDR2 SVGIG (reference sequence). V lost 2 bases, J lost 7 bases, and 11 bases lay in between. The DNA for the CDR3 is TGTGCCTGGAGTTGGTTCCTTGGTGAAAAACTGTTTTTT. It codes for CAWSWFLGEKLFF.

The CDR3 here is CAWSVRGGNTIYF. The DNA of the CDR3 is TGTGCCTGGAGTGTAAGGGGGGGAAACACCATATATTTT. This sequence joins TRBV30 and TRBJ1-3, with a tentative D call TRBD1 (6 bases). This CDR3 is built from 13 residues. Trimming pared 0 bases from V and 4 bases from J, leaving 7 bases between. Germline CDR1 is GTSNPN and CDR2 is SVGIG (reference sequence).

With regard to this clone: A junction end diverges from the germline sequence, so it may reflect a read error. The gene calls are TRBV10-3 and TRBJ1-3, with a weak D call TRBD1 (5 bases). The germline V gene has CDR1 ENHRY and CDR2 SYGVKD. The CDR3 sequence is 13 residues long. Written as DNA, the CDR3 is TGTGCCAGCAGTGGGACGGCTGGAAACACCATATATTTT. Translation gives CASSGTAGNTIYF.

This clone was seen only a few times. This CDR3 reads CASSSRLAGAYEQYF. In DNA form, the CDR3 reads TGTGCCAGCAGCTCCCGACTAGCGGGGGCCTACGAGCAGTACTTC. The chain recombines TRBV5-4 with TRBJ2-7; 12 nucleotides agree with TRBD2. V trimming: 3 bases; J trimming: 2 bases; junction bases outside the gene matches: 3. This CDR3 is 15 amino acids long. Germline CDR1 is SGHNT and CDR2 is YYREEE (reference sequence).

V is TRBV7-2 and J is TRBJ1-2; tentative D call: TRBD1 (5 bases). The CDR3 contains 13 residues. Germline V CDR1 and CDR2: SGHTA, FQGNSA. V lost 1 base and J lost 8, with 11 bases in between. The CDR3 is CASSLGGDGGYTF. The CDR3 nucleotides are TGTGCCAGCAGCTTAGGGGGGGATGGAGGCTACACCTTC.

In this sample, this clone turned up a few times. This chain joins TRBV19 and TRBJ1-6; TRBD1 matches at 8 bases. The CDR3 runs 15 residues. Per the germline V gene, CDR1 is LNHDA and CDR2 is SQIVND (reference sequence). J gave up 8 bases and V 5 bases, and 8 bases lay outside the gene matches. CDR3 DNA sequence: TGTGCCAGTAGTTCTTCCGGGACAGGACATTCACCCCTCCACTTT. Protein sequence: CASSSSGTGHSPLHF.

This clone was found a few times. The chain uses TRBV6-6 and TRBJ2-3, with 9 bases that match TRBD2. With V trimmed by 5 bases and J by 10 bases, 7 bases remained unmatched. Germline assignment: CDR1 MNHNY and CDR2 SVGAGI (reference sequence). CDR3 length: 13 amino acids. CDR3 residues: CASSPISGGAQYF. For the CDR3, the DNA is TGTGCCAGCAGTCCGATTAGCGGGGGAGCGCAGTATTTT.

The V and J genes are TRBV19 and TRBJ1-2; TRBD1 agrees at 9 bases. Unmatched junction bases numbered 14, after V lost 5 bases and J lost 4 bases. The CDR3 consists of 17 residues. Germline CDR1 is LNHDA and CDR2 is SQIVND (reference sequence). The CDR3 nucleotides read TGTGCCAGTAGTTTCCCTGGGTGGGGACAGGGCACCTATGGCTACACCTTC. Amino acids: CASSFPGWGQGTYGYTF.

DNA for the CDR3: TGTGCCAGCAGCCACGAGCTACCCCGGGCTAGCGGGGGGGCCGCGACCCAGTACTTC. Protein: CASSHELPRASGGAATQYF. The chain joins TRBV4-2 to TRBJ2-5; 12 nucleotides match TRBD2. CDR1 is LGHNA and CDR2 is YNFKEQ in the germline V gene. This CDR3 is built from 19 residues. Trimming removed 3 bases from V and 7 bases from J; junction bases left unmatched: 18.

This clone came up a few times. V usage is TRBV5-1 and J usage is TRBJ1-4; a possible D gene is TRBD1 (6 bases). The CDR3 is made up of 14 amino acids. The V gene lost 2 bases and the J gene lost 5 bases, with 10 bases spanning the gap. Germline V gene lookup returns CDR1 SGHRS and CDR2 YFSETQ. The CDR3 coding sequence is TGCGCCAGCAGCTTCGGGACACGGAATGAAAAACTGTTTTTT. Encoded protein: CASSFGTRNEKLFF.

In this sample, this clone turned up a few times. The chain carries TRBV2 and TRBJ1-1; 10 nucleotides match TRBD1. Trimming removed 2 bases from V and 1 base from J; junction bases left unmatched: 1. CDR3 length: 15 residues. The germline V gene encodes CDR1 SNHLY and CDR2 FYNNEI. CDR3 sequence: CASSERDRGNTEAFF. The CDR3 coding sequence is TGTGCCAGCAGTGAACGGGACAGGGGGAACACTGAAGCTTTCTTT.

CDR3 DNA: TGTGCCAGCACCGGACAGGGTTTATATGGCTACACCTTC. Protein product: CASTGQGLYGYTF. The chain links TRBV25-1 to TRBJ1-2; TRBD1 matches 8 bases. The V gene end was trimmed by 7 bases and the J gene end by 5 bases; junction bases not matched to a gene: 6. This CDR3 comprises 13 residues. CDR1 is MGHDK, CDR2 SYGVNS, per germline.

V is TRBV12-5 and J is TRBJ1-1; no clear D gene. V lost 1 base and J 1 base, leaving 4 bases between the germline ends. This CDR3 contains 13 residues. Germline V gene sequence: CDR1 LGHNT, CDR2 FRNRAP. The CDR3 DNA sequence: TGTGCTAGTGGTTTGGCAGGGAACACTGAAGCTTTCTTT. This translates into CASGLAGNTEAFF.

The chain uses TRBV5-6 and TRBJ1-5; D is perhaps TRBD1 (5 bases). V was shortened by 1 base and J by 0 bases, with 11 bases between the two germline ends. Germline V CDR1 and CDR2: SGHDT, YYEEEE. The CDR3 has 16 amino acids. CDR3 DNA: TGTGCCAGCAGCTTGAGGGGCCCATATAGCAATCAGCCCCAGCATTTT. Its translation is CASSLRGPYSNQPQHF.

The chain carries TRBV14 and TRBJ1-1; unclear D gene. The germline V gene encodes CDR1 SGHDN and CDR2 FVKESK. V dropped 1 base and J dropped 1 base, with 22 bases sitting between them. This CDR3 has 19 amino acids. As DNA, the CDR3 is TGTGCCAGCAGCCAAGTTATTACGGGGATTCGTATTCGGAACACTGAAGCTTTCTTT. Translation: CASSQVITGIRIRNTEAFF.

The rearrangement links TRBV27 to TRBJ2-7; 9 bases are shared with TRBD1. The V segment lost 6 bases and the J segment 3 bases; nucleotides outside the gene matches: 6. Germline lookup yields CDR1 MNHEY and CDR2 SMNVEV (reference sequence). The CDR3 is 14 residues long. The CDR3 nucleotides are TGTGCCAGCAGACCGGGACAGGGATTCTACGAGCAGTACTTC. Translated: CASRPGQGFYEQYF.

Concerning this clone: One junction end disagrees with the germline gene, perhaps due to a read error. The chain combines TRBV6-6 with TRBJ1-2, with 7 bases lining up with TRBD1. The CDR3 spans 12 residues. Germline V CDR1 and CDR2: MNHNY, SVGAGI (reference sequence). The DNA for the CDR3 is TGTGCCAGCATGGGGAGACAGGGCCCTATGGACTTC. The encoded protein is CASMGRQGPMDF.

V usage is TRBV19 and J usage is TRBJ2-7; possibly TRBD2 for D (5 bases). From germline, CDR1 is LNHDA and CDR2 SQIVND (reference sequence). The CDR3 loop spans 12 amino acids. V lost 5 bases and J lost 4, with 9 bases in between. The CDR3 bases are TGTGCCAGTAGTGCGGGCTCGTACGAGCAGTACTTC. Translated, it gives CASSAGSYEQYF.

In this sample, this clone turned up a few times. The chain uses TRBV10-3 and TRBJ1-3, with unresolved D. In germline, CDR1 is ENHRY, CDR2 SYGVKD. The V end was cut by 8 bases, the J end by 0 bases, with 14 bases between. The CDR3 is made up of 15 amino acids. The CDR3 DNA reads TGTGCCATCGGAACCGGGGTGTACTCTGGAAACACCATATATTTT. Its protein product is CAIGTGVYSGNTIYF.

There are a few counts of this clone. The chain carries TRBV7-9 and TRBJ1-3; a weak D match, TRBD1 (5 bases). Germline V lookup: CDR1 SEHNR, CDR2 FQNEAQ (reference sequence). The CDR3 has 15 residues. Between the trimmed V and J ends, which lost 1 base and 0 bases, there was a span of 7 bases. CDR3 in amino acids: CASSLGGGSGNTIYF. DNA of the CDR3: TGTGCCAGCAGCTTAGGGGGCGGCTCTGGAAACACCATATATTTT.

CDR3 coding DNA: TGTGCCAGCAGTTCCCGGGTGGGACACCCGAACACTGAAGCTTTCTTT. As protein: CASSSRVGHPNTEAFF. The rearrangement links TRBV6-5 to TRBJ1-1; perhaps TRBD1 as D (6 bases). Trimming pared 4 bases from V and 1 base from J, leaving 16 bases between. The germline gives CDR1 MNHEY, CDR2 SVGAGI. There are 16 residues in the CDR3.

The V gene is TRBV29-1, the J gene TRBJ2-5, with no clear D. CDR3 length: 12 amino acids. The V gene lost 5 bases and the J gene lost 4 bases, with 11 bases spanning the gap. Per germline, CDR1 SQVTM and CDR2 ANQGSEA. The CDR3 DNA reads TGCAGCGTTACCAGACGGAGAGAGACCCAGTACTTC. It translates to CSVTRRRETQYF. The full variable domain, its missing parts supplied by reference TRBV29-1 and TRBJ2-5, is SAVISQKPSRDICQRGTSLTIQCQVDSQVTMMFWYRQQPGQSLTLIATANQGSEATYESGFVIDKFPISRPNLTFSTLTVSNMSPEDSSIYLCSVTRRRETQYFGPGTRLLVL.

The chain employs TRBV9 and TRBJ2-2, with D unclear. CDR1 SGDLS and CDR2 YYNGEE come from the germline V gene. The CDR3 is 14 residues long. Trimming cost V 6 bases and J 8 bases, with 17 bases left between them. The CDR3 sequence is CASKRSEIAGELFF. CDR3 DNA: TGTGCCAGCAAAAGGTCCGAAATTGCGGGGGAGCTGTTTTTT.

With respect to this clone: At the DNA level, this CDR3 is encoded by other sequences in the same sample as well. V and J are TRBV27 and TRBJ1-2; no clear D gene. V gave up 0 bases and J gave up 4 bases, with 3 bases separating them. The V gene's germline CDR1 is MNHEY and CDR2 SMNVEV (reference sequence). This CDR3 has 12 amino acids. The CDR3 DNA reads TGTGCCAGCAGTTTATCCGGCTATGGCTACACCTTC. It codes for CASSLSGYGYTF.

This clone was counted only a few times. DNA for the CDR3: TGTGCCAGCAGCTTAGGAACAGAGGGAAACACCATATATTTT. Translation gives CASSLGTEGNTIYF. The chain uses TRBV7-8 and TRBJ1-3, with unresolved D. The germline CDR1 and CDR2 sequences are SGHVS and FQNEAQ. The CDR3 runs 14 residues. The V end lost 1 base, the J end lost 4 bases, and 8 bases lay between the germline ends.

This chain joins TRBV19 and TRBJ2-1; D gene unclear. The CDR3 has 12 residues. V gave up 8 bases and J gave up 5 bases, with 10 bases separating them. CDR1 and CDR2 from the germline V gene are LNHDA and SQIVND (reference sequence). This CDR3 reads CASRLNDNEQFF. CDR3 coding DNA: TGTGCCAGTCGCCTCAATGACAATGAGCAGTTCTTC.

This clone was picked up a small number of times. The genes are TRBV19 and TRBJ1-4, with D possibly being TRBD1 (6 bases). The CDR3 totals 14 residues. Between the trimmed V and J ends, which lost 6 bases and 7 bases, there was a span of 15 bases. The germline gives CDR1 LNHDA, CDR2 SQIVND (reference sequence). CDR3 sequence (DNA): TGTGCCAGTAGGGAAACAGGGAGACGTGAAAAACTGTTTTTT. The encoded protein is CASRETGRREKLFF. Full variable domain (remainder filled in from reference TRBV19 and TRBJ1-4): DGGITQSPKYLFRKEGQNVTLSCEQNLNHDAMYWYRQDPGQGLRLIYYSQIVNDFQKGDIAEGYSVSREKKESFPLTVTSAQKNPTAFYLCASRETGRREKLFFGSGTQLSVL.

In its sample, this clone was seen a few times. This chain connects TRBV6-6 to TRBJ2-3, with 7 bases lining up with TRBD2. The CDR3 spans 15 residues. V gave up 2 bases and J gave up 1 base; unmatched junction bases: 3. Germline V CDR1 and CDR2: MNHNY, SVGAGI (reference sequence). The CDR3 loop reads CASSYGAGGTDTQYF. The DNA of the CDR3 is TGTGCCAGCAGTTACGGTGCGGGGGGCACAGATACGCAGTATTTT.

The rearrangement joins TRBV5-1 to TRBJ1-4, with a possible D match to TRBD1 (6 bases). Germline V lookup: CDR1 SGHRS, CDR2 YFSETQ. This CDR3 is 14 amino acids long. V was shortened by 4 bases and J by 8 bases, with 15 bases between the two germline ends. CDR3 DNA sequence: TGCGCCAGCAGCGTTCAGGGGATTAGCGAAAAACTGTTTTTT. Its translation is CASSVQGISEKLFF.

This clone was seen a few times. V is TRBV6-1 and J is TRBJ1-1; D is undetermined. The length of the CDR3 is 15 residues. Germline V gene sequence: CDR1 MNHNS, CDR2 SASEGT. Between the trimmed V and J ends, which lost 5 bases and 4 bases, there was a span of 17 bases. CDR3 coding DNA: TGTGCCAGCAGTACACGGACTTGGGCGGGCACTGAAGCTTTCTTT. Residues: CASSTRTWAGTEAFF.